Listed here are 2 T cell receptor beta chains from one sample, sequenced in a study of human T cells and chemical hapten exposure (dated by TCRdb to the early 2020s). The method was RACE. The sequencing machine was a NextSeq 500. Through fastp at Q25 and MiXCR, TCRdb rebuilt clones from the public reads, retaining in-frame beta chains. Each entry is one CDR3 protein sequence, shown with its most common DNA and genes. The sample table shows around 120,000 distinct CDR3 sequences, and 9.5% to 11% are seen once. The ten largest clonotypes hold around 3.4% of the sample. What this sample's time point label stands for: patch test 1, 2 weeks after DPC sensitization. The sample's treatment or condition, from its label and the paper: therapeutic diphenylcyclopropenone sensitization with weekly scalp DPC. Sample: whole blood, taken in connection with sensitization to the hapten diphenylcyclopropenone (DPC). The origin of the receptors is a woman aged 40 to 55 with alopecia areata. Some clones in this sample may be carry-over from other donors' samples.

This chain joins TRBV19 and TRBJ1-5, with unresolved D. The CDR3 runs to 14 residues. V lost 3 bases and J 6 bases, leaving 12 bases between the germline ends. Per germline, CDR1 LNHDA and CDR2 SQIVND (reference sequence). DNA for the CDR3: TGTGCCAGTAGTATTGGCGCACTGGTTCAGCCCCAGCATTTT. Its translation: CASSIGALVQPQHF.

The chain is built from TRBV29-1 and TRBJ2-3; D tentatively reads TRBD1 or TRBD2 (5 bases each). Germline V lookup: CDR1 SQVTM, CDR2 ANQGSEA. This CDR3 spans 11 amino acids. The V end lost 8 bases, the J end lost 8 bases, and 14 bases lay between the germline ends. This CDR3 reads CSSRTGPTQYF. The CDR3 bases are TGCAGCTCACGGACGGGGCCTACGCAGTATTTT.